The clone carrying this T cell receptor (beta chain) was seen only once. This sample stems from a study of blood T cell repertoires in COVID-19. Study background: Both acute and convalescent COVID-19 samples were obtained from the United States, Italy and Spain. The cDNA or gDNA used as material had been derived from T cells, B-cell-depleted T cells, or PBMCs.

Authors' analysis steps: By means of reference gene primer amplification, nucleated cell counts were estimated. Assay: immunoSEQ multiplex PCR; the TCRdb copy retains only in-frame clones and omits some. V, J and clone size were drawn from that table, and D and trimming were deduced from the DNA. In the table there are 110,000 or so clones, about 90% of which are singletons. The TCR sequence derives from a human donor in a cohort sampled during active COVID-19. Sequencing input: peripheral blood.

CDR3 DNA sequence: TGTGCCAGCAGTAGGGGGGGTACCCAAGAGACCCAGTACTTC. Protein: CASSRGGTQETQYF. The chain recombines TRBV9 with TRBJ2-5; D may be TRBD2 (7 bases). Per the germline V gene, CDR1 is SGDLS and CDR2 is YYNGEE. The CDR3 is 14 amino acids. Deletions cut 5 bases from V and 1 base from J, with 12 bases between. Looking up the rest from reference TRBV9 and TRBJ2-5 gives the full variable domain: DSGVTQTPKHLITATGQRVTLRCSPRSGDLSVYWYQQSLDQGLQFLIQYYNGEERAKGNILERFSAQQFPDLHSELNLSSLELGDSALYFCASSRGGTQETQYFGPGTRLLVL.